This T cell receptor (beta chain) was profiled in a study of vaccination and CD4 T cells after COVID-19. Treatment indicated: approximately nine-day PBMC culture with coronavirus spike peptide pools or control peptides (ViraFEST assay). With respect to this clonotype: Its specificity is unknown.

The Oncomine TCR Beta short-read assay was applied to DNA of cultured CD4+ T cells. TCRdb re-analysed the PCR reads in MiXCR, keeping a single row per CDR3 protein. The table lists about 17,000 distinct CDR3 sequences, roughly 56% of them singletons. Sequenced: CD4+ T cells from blood, cultured in vitro. The source is a human donor who had recovered from COVID-19.

The CDR3 loop reads CASSQGLAEYQETQYF. As DNA, the CDR3 is TGCGCCAGCAGCCAAGGACTAGCGGAGTACCAAGAGACCCAGTACTTC. V is TRBV4-1 and J is TRBJ2-5, with TRBD2 matching 9 bases. Trimming at V came to 1 base and at J to 0 bases, leaving 3 bases not matched to a gene. The CDR3 spans 16 residues. Germline V CDR1 and CDR2: MGHRA, YSYEKL.